A selection of T cell receptor beta chains follows, all from one sample in a study of blood T cells in healthy people across ages. A single record per CDR3 protein comes from TCRdb applying MiXCR to the 5' RACE reads. The table includes about 1.1 million distinct CDR3 sequences, more than 30% detected once. Sequencing was done on a sample of blood. Every receptor here comes from a man between 18 and 35 years old in good health. Each CDR3 is given with its conserved first and last residue. The D gene is left open where the match is weak. For some rows the clone size is stated as once, few or many, or as a class when expanded; others skip it.

>-|TRBJ2-6|-|TRBV10-3
CAISENSGANVLTF
TGTGCCATCAGTGAGAACTCTGGGGCCAACGTCCTGACTTTC
>-|TRBJ2-7|-|TRBV7-3
CASSPGRYSYNEQYF
TGTGCCAGCAGCCCCGGTCGGTACTCCTACAATGAGCAGTACTTC
>-|TRBJ1-2|-|TRBV7-9
CASSLPVAIGLSNYGYTF
TGTGCCAGCAGCCTACCGGTAGCAATTGGGCTGAGTAACTATGGCTACACCTTC
>few|TRBJ1-6|-|TRBV24-1
CATSDFQSSPLHF
TGTGCCACCAGTGATTTCCAGAGTTCACCCCTCCACTTT
>-|TRBJ1-2|TRBD1|TRBV9
CASSVATGGGNYDYTF
TGTGCCAGCAGCGTAGCTACAGGGGGCGGTAACTATGACTACACCTTC
>-|TRBJ2-3|TRBD2|TRBV2
CASSEGGLVGDTQYF
TGTGCCAGCAGTGAAGGGGGACTAGTCGGAGATACGCAGTATTTT
>few|TRBJ2-7|TRBD1|TRBV7-2
CASSLGDRGPYEQYF
TGTGCCAGCAGCTTAGGGGACAGGGGCCCCTACGAGCAGTACTTC
>-|TRBJ1-4|-|TRBV4-2
CASSQRRVEPGEKLFF
TGTGCCAGCAGCCAGCGGAGGGTTGAGCCCGGCGAAAAACTGTTTTTT
>few|TRBJ1-2|TRBD1|TRBV30
CAWRTGNYYGYTF
TGTGCCTGGCGGACAGGCAACTACTATGGCTACACCTTC
>-|TRBJ1-3|-|TRBV6-2/TRBV6-3
CASSYDQGASSGNTIYF
TGTGCCAGCAGTTACGATCAAGGGGCCAGCTCTGGAAACACCATATATTTT